The 12 T cell receptor beta chains given below trace back to one sample, sequenced in a study of blood T cell repertoires in COVID-19. Libraries were prepared by immunoSEQ multiplex PCR; TCRdb keeps only in-frame clonotypes and omits some of them. This table has about 260,000 clones, 86% appearing once. The sequenced sample consisted of peripheral blood. The receptor source for this set is a man aged 35 to 55 who had recovered from COVID-19.

This rearrangement joins TRBV7-8 to TRBJ1-2, with 12 positions matching TRBD1. The CDR3 runs to 18 residues. The V segment lost 3 bases and the J segment 0 bases; nucleotides outside the gene matches: 8. Germline assignment: CDR1 SGHVS and CDR2 FQNEAQ. CDR3 region: CASSFHRDRGQSNYGYTF. The CDR3 coding sequence is TGTGCCAGCAGCTTCCACCGGGACAGGGGGCAATCTAACTATGGCTACACCTTC.

The genes are TRBV7-8 and TRBJ1-1, with 12 bases lining up with TRBD1. The CDR3 spans 14 residues. Germline V lookup: CDR1 SGHVS, CDR2 FQNEAQ. V lost 5 bases, J lost 7 bases, and 5 bases stayed unmatched. CDR3 nucleotide sequence: TGTGCCAGCAGCCCCGGGACAGGGGGCTTTGAAGCTTTCTTT. This translates into CASSPGTGGFEAFF.

A word on this clone: The junction shows a germline mismatch at one end, possibly a read error. Other DNA sequences in the sample encode the same CDR3. This chain links TRBV15 with TRBJ1-3; 8 bases are shared with TRBD1. Germline assignment: CDR1 LNHNV and CDR2 YYDKDF (reference sequence). The CDR3 loop spans 17 amino acids. The CDR3 here is CATSRTGQGASGNTIYF. For the CDR3, the DNA is TGTGCCACTAGCAGAACCGGACAGGGCGCCTCTGGAAACACCATATATTTT.

The chain has TRBV5-4 and TRBJ1-5; a weak D match, TRBD1 (5 bases). Trimming pared 1 base from V and 6 bases from J, leaving 11 bases between. Germline V gene sequence: CDR1 SGHNT, CDR2 YYREEE (reference sequence). This CDR3 has 14 residues. In DNA, the CDR3 is TGTGCCAGCAGCTTGTGGGGGGGAGGTCAGCCCCAGCATTTT. Residues: CASSLWGGGQPQHF.

The chain employs TRBV9 and TRBJ1-6, with D uncertain. Germline CDR1 is SGDLS and CDR2 is YYNGEE. The CDR3 covers 14 residues. V was trimmed by 0 bases and J by 9 bases, leaving 10 bases between them. The CDR3 loop reads CASSVAGSASPLHF. The CDR3 nucleotides are TGTGCCAGCAGCGTAGCGGGGTCAGCTTCACCCCTCCACTTT.

V gene TRBV7-6 combines with J gene TRBJ2-7; D may be TRBD1 (6 bases). Trimming left V 3 bases short and J 4 bases short, with 10 bases between. Looked up from germline, CDR1 is SGHVS and CDR2 is FNYEAQ. The CDR3 has 13 amino acids. The CDR3 reads CASSLSQGYEQYF. The CDR3 DNA follows: TGTGCCAGCAGCTTGTCTCAGGGGTACGAGCAGTACTTC.

The CDR3 coding sequence is TGTGCCTGGAGTGTGGCCTCTGGAAACACCATATATTTT. Protein product: CAWSVASGNTIYF. V is TRBV30 and J is TRBJ1-3; no firm D call. Germline lookup yields CDR1 GTSNPN and CDR2 SVGIG (reference sequence). This CDR3 spans 13 amino acids. Trimming cost V 0 bases and J 0 bases, with 3 bases left between them.

This chain links TRBV5-4 with TRBJ1-1, with D possibly TRBD1 on 6 matching bases. Germline CDR1 and CDR2: SGHNT and YYREEE (reference sequence). With 4 bases removed from V and 6 bases from J, the gap between germline ends came to 13 bases. The CDR3 totals 13 residues. The CDR3 nucleotides are TGTGCCAGCAGCAAAACAGGGTCGCCTGAAGCTTTCTTT. It specifies CASSKTGSPEAFF.

The chain employs TRBV7-9 and TRBJ2-3, with D maybe TRBD2 (7 bases). Germline assignment: CDR1 SEHNR and CDR2 FQNEAQ (reference sequence). This CDR3 has 15 amino acids. V was trimmed by 3 bases and J by 6 bases, leaving 16 bases between them. CDR3 loop: CASSFGGAARDTQYF. CDR3 DNA: TGTGCCAGCAGCTTTGGGGGGGCCGCCCGCGATACGCAGTATTTT.

The rearrangement joins TRBV4-3 to TRBJ1-1; perhaps TRBD1 as D (6 bases). Deletions cut 4 bases from V and 1 base from J, with 25 bases between. This CDR3 has 19 amino acids. Germline assignment: CDR1 LGHNA and CDR2 YSLEER. CDR3 in amino acids: CASSLQPAGAVGGNTEAFF. The CDR3 DNA sequence: TGCGCCAGCAGCCTTCAACCTGCGGGGGCCGTGGGGGGGAACACTGAAGCTTTCTTT.

The rearrangement joins TRBV5-4 to TRBJ2-5; TRBD1 aligns across 8 bases. V lost 3 bases to trimming and J lost 2 bases; unmatched junction nucleotides: 6. Germline V lookup: CDR1 SGHNT, CDR2 YYREEE (reference sequence). The CDR3 runs 15 residues. In DNA form, the CDR3 reads TGTGCCAGCAGCTCAGACAGGGGACCTCAAGAGACCCAGTACTTC. It codes for CASSSDRGPQETQYF.

This chain links TRBV6-2 or TRBV6-3 with TRBJ1-5; 9 bases are shared with TRBD1. V shed 6 bases, J shed 6 bases, and the junction held 9 bases outside the gene matches. This CDR3 is built from 15 residues. CDR1 and CDR2 (germline): MNHEY, SVGEGT. This CDR3 is CASSTGTGSGQPQHF. In DNA form, the CDR3 reads TGTGCCAGCAGCACCGGGACAGGGTCCGGTCAGCCCCAGCATTTT.